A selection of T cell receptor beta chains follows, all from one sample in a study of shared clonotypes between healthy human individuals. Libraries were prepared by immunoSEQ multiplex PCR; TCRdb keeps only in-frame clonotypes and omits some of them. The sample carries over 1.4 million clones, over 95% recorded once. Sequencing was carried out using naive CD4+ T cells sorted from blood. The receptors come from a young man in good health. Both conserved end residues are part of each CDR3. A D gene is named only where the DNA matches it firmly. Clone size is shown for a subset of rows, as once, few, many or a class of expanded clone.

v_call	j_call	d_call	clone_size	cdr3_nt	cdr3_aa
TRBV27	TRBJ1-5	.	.	TGTGCCAGCAGTTTATTAATCGGTACAAAAGTTAATCAGCCCCAGCATTTT	CASSLLIGTKVNQPQHF
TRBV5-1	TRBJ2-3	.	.	TGCGCCAGCAGCTTGGGGACCCGGGGGGCCACAGATACGCAGTATTTT	CASSLGTRGATDTQYF
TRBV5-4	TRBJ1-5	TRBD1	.	TGTGCCAGCAGCTGGGGGGACAGGGGGGAGATTAGCAATCAGCCCCAGCATTTT	CASSWGDRGEISNQPQHF
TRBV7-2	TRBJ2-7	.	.	TGTGCCAGCAGACCCGCCGGGACGGCTTCCTACGAGCAGTACTTC	CASRPAGTASYEQYF
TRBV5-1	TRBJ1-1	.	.	TGCGCCAGCAGCCGCATAACAGGGACCCTCAACACTGAAGCTTTCTTT	CASSRITGTLNTEAFF
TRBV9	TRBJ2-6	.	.	TGTGCCAGCAGCGCCCCACGTCTGGGATTTGGGGCCAACGTCCTGACTTTC	CASSAPRLGFGANVLTF
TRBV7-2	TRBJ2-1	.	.	TGTGCCAGCAGCCCAGGTGGGGCTAGCGCGCTCAAGCAGTTCTTC	CASSPGGASALKQFF
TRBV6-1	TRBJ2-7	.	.	TGTGCCAGCAGTGTCGGGGGCGGGAGGTACTTC	CASSVGGGRYF
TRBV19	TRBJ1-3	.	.	TGTGCCAGTAGCCGGGGACCCTCTGGAAACACCATATATTTT	CASSRGPSGNTIYF
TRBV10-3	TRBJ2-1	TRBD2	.	TGTGCCATCAGTGACGGTAGCGGGAGGTCTTTTAGGAATGAGCAGTTCTTC	CAISDGSGRSFRNEQFF
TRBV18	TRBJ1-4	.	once	TGTGCCAGCTCACGAATGTCCCAAAGACTGTTTTTT	CASSRMSQRLFF
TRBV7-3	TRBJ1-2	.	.	TGTGCCAGCAGCTTACGAGCAGAAGGCTATGGCTACACCTTC	CASSLRAEGYGYTF
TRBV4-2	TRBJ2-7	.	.	TGTGCCAGCAGCCAAGCCCAGGGGCACGAGCAGTACTTC	CASSQAQGHEQYF
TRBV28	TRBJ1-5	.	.	TGTGCCAGCAGTCCCTCAGAGGCAGTGGGCTATCAGCCCCAGCATTTT	CASSPSEAVGYQPQHF
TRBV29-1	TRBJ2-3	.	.	TGCAGCGTTGACGGAACGCGAGGAACAGATACGCAGTATTTT	CSVDGTRGTDTQYF
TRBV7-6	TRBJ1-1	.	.	TGTGCCAGCAGCTTACTCCGGGGACGCACTGAAGCTTTCTTT	CASSLLRGRTEAFF
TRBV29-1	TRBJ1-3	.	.	TGCAGCGTCTCCCGGGACCTAGGAAACACCATATATTTT	CSVSRDLGNTIYF
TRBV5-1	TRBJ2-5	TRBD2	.	TGCGCCAGCAGCCCCCGGCGGGAGCGGGAGCCTCAAGAGACCCAGTACTTC	CASSPRREREPQETQYF